This T cell receptor beta chain was recorded in a study of cytomegalovirus exposure and HLA in healthy donors. Study-level points and caveats: Most subjects' HLA-A and HLA-B alleles were reportedly predicted from TCR beta sequences. TCR beta chain V- and J-gene trimming was linked, in a later analysis, to a missense variant in DCLRE1C.

Notes on this clone: Its antigen is unidentified.

V lost 1 base, J lost 1 base, and 2 bases stayed unmatched. Germline V lookup: CDR1 SGHDT, CDR2 YYEEEE. The CDR3 has 15 residues. With 60 Vbeta and 13 Jbeta primers, the PCR was carried out. The protocol was immunoSEQ multiplex PCR, while the TCRdb copy is restricted to in-frame clones and leaves out a portion. This specimen shows 45,000 to 60,000 clones; the ten leading clones hold approximately 6.8%. Material for sequencing was PBMCs. The chain combines TRBV5-6 with TRBJ2-3, with 8 bases identical to TRBD1. The TCR comes from a woman between 35 and 50 years old in good health and CMV-seronegative. The CDR3 coding sequence is TGTGCCAGCAGCTTGCCGGGACAGGGCACAGATACGCAGTATTTT. Amino acids: CASSLPGQGTDTQYF.